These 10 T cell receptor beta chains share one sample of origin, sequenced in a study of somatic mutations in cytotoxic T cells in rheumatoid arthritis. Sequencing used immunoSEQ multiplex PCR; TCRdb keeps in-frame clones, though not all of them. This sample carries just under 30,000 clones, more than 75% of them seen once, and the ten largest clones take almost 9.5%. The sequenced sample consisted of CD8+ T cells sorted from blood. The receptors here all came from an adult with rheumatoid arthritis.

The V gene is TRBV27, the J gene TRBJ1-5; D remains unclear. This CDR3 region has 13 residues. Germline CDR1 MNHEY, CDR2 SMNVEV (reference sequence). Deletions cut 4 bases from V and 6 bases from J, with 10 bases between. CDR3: CASSYGVSQPQHF. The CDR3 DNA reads TGTGCCAGCAGTTACGGGGTATCTCAGCCCCAGCATTTT.

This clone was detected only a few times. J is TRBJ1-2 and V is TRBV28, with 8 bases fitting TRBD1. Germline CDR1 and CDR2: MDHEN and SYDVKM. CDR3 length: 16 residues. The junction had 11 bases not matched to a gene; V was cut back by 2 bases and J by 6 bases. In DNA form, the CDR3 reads TGTGCCAGCAGTTTACATCGACAGGGGCCTTTTAATGGCTACACCTTC. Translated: CASSLHRQGPFNGYTF.

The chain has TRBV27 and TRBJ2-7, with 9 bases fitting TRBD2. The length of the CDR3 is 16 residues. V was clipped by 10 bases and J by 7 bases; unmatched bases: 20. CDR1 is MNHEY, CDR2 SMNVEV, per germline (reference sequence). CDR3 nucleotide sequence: TGTGCCATCCCGCGGTCATGGGCTAGCGGGGCGGGGGAGCAGTACTTC. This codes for CAIPRSWASGAGEQYF.

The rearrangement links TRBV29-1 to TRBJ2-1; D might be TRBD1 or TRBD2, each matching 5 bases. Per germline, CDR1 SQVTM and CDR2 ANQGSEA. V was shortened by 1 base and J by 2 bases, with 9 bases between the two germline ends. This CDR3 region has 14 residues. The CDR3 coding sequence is TGCAGCGTTGAAGGGCAGGGAGCCTACAATGAGCAGTTCTTC. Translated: CSVEGQGAYNEQFF.

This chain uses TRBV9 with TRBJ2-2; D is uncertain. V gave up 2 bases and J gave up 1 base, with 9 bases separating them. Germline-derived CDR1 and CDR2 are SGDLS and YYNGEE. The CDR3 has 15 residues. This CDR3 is CASSVAKGNTGELFF. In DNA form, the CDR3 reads TGTGCCAGCAGCGTTGCGAAAGGGAACACCGGGGAGCTGTTTTTT.

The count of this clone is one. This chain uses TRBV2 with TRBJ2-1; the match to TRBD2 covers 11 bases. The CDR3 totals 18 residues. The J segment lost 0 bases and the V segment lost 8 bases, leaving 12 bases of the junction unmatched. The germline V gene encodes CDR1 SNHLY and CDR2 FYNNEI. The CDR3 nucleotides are TGTGCCAGCGAGCTCTTCACTAGCGGGAGTTTCTCCTACAATGAGCAGTTCTTC. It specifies CASELFTSGSFSYNEQFF.

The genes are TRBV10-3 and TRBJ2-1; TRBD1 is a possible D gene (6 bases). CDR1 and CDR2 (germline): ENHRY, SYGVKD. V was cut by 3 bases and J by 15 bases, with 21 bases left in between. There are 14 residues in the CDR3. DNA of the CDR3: TGTGCCATCAGTGAAGGAATTATGGGGGACACCCCGTTCTTC. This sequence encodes CAISEGIMGDTPFF.

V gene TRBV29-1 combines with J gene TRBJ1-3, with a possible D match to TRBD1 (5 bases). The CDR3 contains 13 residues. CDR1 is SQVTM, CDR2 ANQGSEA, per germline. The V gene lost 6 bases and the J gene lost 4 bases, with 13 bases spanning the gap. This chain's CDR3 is CSVSPGPGNTIYF. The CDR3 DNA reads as TGCAGCGTCTCACCGGGGCCCGGAAACACCATATATTTT.

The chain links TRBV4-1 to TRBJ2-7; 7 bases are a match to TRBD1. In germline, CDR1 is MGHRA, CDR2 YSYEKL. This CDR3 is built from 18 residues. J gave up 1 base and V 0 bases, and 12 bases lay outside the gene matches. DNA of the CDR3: TGCGCCAGCAGCCAAGATTTTTGGAAGGAGACAGGGTCCTACGAGCAGTACTTC. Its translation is CASSQDFWKETGSYEQYF.

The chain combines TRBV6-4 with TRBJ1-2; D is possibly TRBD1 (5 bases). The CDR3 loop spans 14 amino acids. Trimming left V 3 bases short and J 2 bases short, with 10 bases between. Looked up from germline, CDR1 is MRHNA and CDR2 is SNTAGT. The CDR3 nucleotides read TGTGCCAGCAGTGAAGGGACTGAGAACTATGGCTACACCTTC. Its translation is CASSEGTENYGYTF.